The 32 T cell receptor beta chains given below trace back to one sample, sequenced in a study of monozygotic twins with inflammatory bowel disease. TCRdb reanalyzed the 5' RACE reads, giving one entry per CDR3 protein sequence and no DNA. The sample shows 350,000 to 550,000 distinct CDR3 sequences, and about 2.6% sits with its ten largest clones. The sequenced sample consisted of blood. These receptors were obtained from a human donor with ulcerative colitis or Crohn's disease, or a healthy co-twin of an affected twin (not recorded which).

The V gene is TRBV7-2, the J gene TRBJ2-3. The CDR3 spans 12 residues. Per the germline V gene, CDR1 is SGHTA and CDR2 is FQGNSA. CDR3 in amino acids: CASTQSRDTQYF.

The genes are TRBV7-2 and TRBJ2-5; TCRdb designates TRBD2, a call that cannot be tested without DNA. CDR3 length: 15 amino acids. Germline V lookup: CDR1 SGHTA, CDR2 FQGNSA. CDR3 sequence: CASSLESRARETQYF.

This chain connects TRBV6-1 to TRBJ1-2; TCRdb's D gene call, TRBD1, goes unchecked for lack of DNA. CDR1 and CDR2 (germline): MNHNS, SASEGT. The length of the CDR3 is 16 residues. The CDR3 sequence is CASRSPLGQTAHGYTF.

The rearrangement links TRBV5-6 to TRBJ1-1. The CDR3 totals 13 residues. Germline assignment: CDR1 SGHDT and CDR2 YYEEEE. This CDR3 reads CASSLDTLTEAFF.

The chain uses TRBV30 and TRBJ1-1; TCRdb calls TRBD1, which cannot be checked without DNA. The CDR3 covers 16 residues. Germline V lookup: CDR1 GTSNPN, CDR2 SVGIG (reference sequence). The CDR3 loop is CAWRGGLGKMNTEAFF.

The gene calls are TRBV7-2 and TRBJ1-1. Germline CDR1 reads SGHTA; CDR2 reads FQGNSA. This CDR3 region has 13 residues. The CDR3 sequence: CASIDGLNTEAFF.

The chain is built from TRBV3-1 and TRBJ1-1; TCRdb returns TRBD1, unconfirmable since there is no DNA. This CDR3 is built from 14 residues. Germline-derived CDR1 and CDR2 are LGHDT and YNNKEL (reference sequence). Here the CDR3 reads CASSRGVASTEAFF.

The genes are TRBV7-8 and TRBJ2-7; TCRdb's assignment of TRBD2 cannot be checked, as there is no DNA. The CDR3 totals 15 residues. CDR1 is SGHVS and CDR2 is FQNEAQ in the germline V gene. This CDR3 reads CASSSRTSVSYEQYF.

The gene calls are TRBV6-5 and TRBJ1-5. Germline CDR1 and CDR2: MNHEY and SVGAGI. The CDR3 length is 13 residues. CDR3 protein: CASRLDLNQPQHF.

V gene TRBV6-5 combines with J gene TRBJ1-2; TCRdb outputs TRBD1, but without DNA this stays unchecked. The CDR3 has 19 residues. The germline V gene encodes CDR1 MNHEY and CDR2 SVGAGI. The CDR3 sequence: CASSYSVPGDRGRWGGYTF.

The chain is built from TRBV6-2 or TRBV6-3 and TRBJ1-1; the D call of TRBD1 rests on TCRdb alone, since no DNA is present to check it. The CDR3 has 18 residues. Germline V lookup: CDR1 MNHEY, CDR2 SVGEGT. The CDR3 spells CASSYPGTGNRWNTEAFF.

This chain links TRBV24-1 with TRBJ2-3; the TCRdb call, TRBD1, lacks DNA for checking. CDR1 KGHDR and CDR2 SFDVKD come from the germline V gene. The CDR3 runs 14 residues. This CDR3 reads CATSDPTGRGTQYF.

This rearrangement joins TRBV19 to TRBJ1-6. Looked up from germline, CDR1 is LNHDA and CDR2 is SQIVND (reference sequence). The CDR3 is 14 residues long. CDR3 sequence: CASSMGGKPSPLHF.

The rearrangement joins TRBV5-6 to TRBJ1-5; TCRdb outputs TRBD1, but without DNA this stays unchecked. Germline V gene lookup returns CDR1 SGHDT and CDR2 YYEEEE. The CDR3 consists of 14 residues. The CDR3 protein is CASSLTGLTQPQHF.

The chain carries TRBV29-1 and TRBJ2-1; without DNA, the TCRdb call of TRBD1 cannot be checked. This CDR3 region has 15 residues. Germline V CDR1 and CDR2: SQVTM, ANQGSEA. CDR3 sequence reads: CSVGRAGVLSGEQFF.

This sequence joins TRBV4-1 and TRBJ2-7; the D call of TRBD1 rests on TCRdb alone, since no DNA is present to check it. CDR1 MGHRA and CDR2 YSYEKL come from the germline V gene. CDR3 size: 14 residues. Here the CDR3 reads CASSQQGTGNEQYF.

This sequence joins TRBV10-3 and TRBJ2-1; as DNA is missing, the TRBD2 call by TCRdb cannot be tested. Germline lookup yields CDR1 ENHRY and CDR2 SYGVKD. This CDR3 has 13 amino acids. The CDR3 loop reads CAISVGLANEQFF.

This chain uses TRBV4-1 with TRBJ2-6; TCRdb outputs TRBD1, but without DNA this stays unchecked. Germline values: CDR1 MGHRA, CDR2 YSYEKL. This CDR3 spans 18 amino acids. The CDR3 region is CASSSPGQGDSGANVLTF.

The chain employs TRBV30 and TRBJ2-5; TCRdb selects TRBD2, and the lack of DNA leaves this call unchecked. Germline V CDR1 and CDR2: GTSNPN, SVGIG (reference sequence). This CDR3 region has 13 residues. CDR3 amino acids: CAWSWLAVETQYF.

V usage is TRBV5-1 and J usage is TRBJ1-4; TCRdb calls TRBD1, which cannot be checked without DNA. Looked up from germline, CDR1 is SGHRS and CDR2 is YFSETQ. The CDR3 length is 16 residues. This CDR3 reads CASSLVTGTGTEKLFF.

The genes are TRBV20-1 and TRBJ2-1; TCRdb picks TRBD2, but there is no DNA to check that call. The CDR3 extends over 14 amino acids. Germline CDR1 and CDR2: DFQATT and SNEGSKA (reference sequence). CDR3 protein: CSAKTGGAYNEQFF.

The rearrangement joins TRBV28 to TRBJ1-1; TCRdb names TRBD1, which stays unverified in the absence of DNA. Germline V gene data show CDR1 as MDHEN and CDR2 as SYDVKM. The CDR3 is 15 residues long. The CDR3 here is CASILRDRMNTEAFF.

The J gene is TRBJ2-7, the V gene TRBV6-6; TCRdb designates TRBD1, a call that cannot be tested without DNA. In germline, CDR1 is MNHNY, CDR2 SVGAGI (reference sequence). The length of the CDR3 is 14 residues. CDR3 region: CASSFRGGESEQYF.

This rearrangement joins TRBV29-1 to TRBJ2-7; the D call of TRBD2 rests on TCRdb alone, since no DNA is present to check it. CDR1 is SQVTM, CDR2 ANQGSEA, per germline. The length of the CDR3 is 13 residues. The CDR3 is CSVVRGVGNEQYF.

The chain carries TRBV20-1 and TRBJ1-1; TCRdb selects TRBD1, and the lack of DNA leaves this call unchecked. This CDR3 has 13 amino acids. The V gene's germline CDR1 is DFQATT and CDR2 SNEGSKA (reference sequence). The CDR3 sequence is CSAPQGVNTEAFF.

V usage is TRBV7-2 and J usage is TRBJ1-6; without DNA, the TCRdb call of TRBD1 cannot be checked. Germline CDR1 SGHTA, CDR2 FQGNSA. The CDR3 consists of 14 residues. Here the CDR3 reads CASSRTVGNSPLHF.

The chain links TRBV12-3 or TRBV12-4 to TRBJ2-2; checking the TCRdb D call of TRBD2 is not possible without DNA. The CDR3 covers 15 residues. The CDR3 loop is CASSSGSLGTGELFF.

The rearrangement uses TRBV30 and TRBJ1-1; TCRdb indicates TRBD1, and absent DNA this call remains unverified. CDR3 length: 14 amino acids. Germline V gene data show CDR1 as GTSNPN and CDR2 as SVGIG (reference sequence). The chain's CDR3 is CAWTLGGRDTEAFF.

This chain uses TRBV20-1 with TRBJ2-1; TCRdb reports TRBD1, a call that lacks DNA to check it against. This CDR3 is 15 amino acids long. Germline CDR1 is DFQATT and CDR2 is SNEGSKA (reference sequence). This CDR3 reads CSALPSGWGRNEQFF.

The genes are TRBV30 and TRBJ2-1; TCRdb gives TRBD1 as the D gene, but with no DNA this cannot be confirmed. CDR3 length: 16 amino acids. CDR1 GTSNPN and CDR2 SVGIG come from the germline V gene (reference sequence). The CDR3: CAWSVGGGGSYNEQFF.

V gene TRBV12-3 or TRBV12-4 combines with J gene TRBJ2-3; TCRdb returns TRBD1, unconfirmable since there is no DNA. CDR3 size: 16 residues. CDR3 sequence: CASSLVPSLSTDTQYF.

The chain links TRBV24-1 to TRBJ2-1; TCRdb designates TRBD2, a call that cannot be tested without DNA. The CDR3 loop spans 14 amino acids. CDR1 and CDR2 from the germline V gene are KGHDR and SFDVKD. The chain's CDR3 is CATSGIADYNEQFF.